Listed below are T cell receptor beta chains from one sample, sequenced in a study of shared clonotypes between healthy human individuals. Here immunoSEQ multiplex PCR was the method, and the copy in TCRdb shows in-frame clones only, minus some. The sample records under 700,000 clones, roughly 95% being singletons. Input material: naive CD8+ T cells sorted from blood. These receptor sequences come from a woman younger than 45 in good health. CDR3s include the opening cysteine and the closing phenylalanine or tryptophan. Where a row states a size, it is once, few, many or the class of an expanded clone; other rows omit it.

v_call	clone_size	j_call	cdr3_aa
TRBV6-5	.	TRBJ1-1	CASSYWLGRGTEAFF
TRBV19	.	TRBJ2-5	CASSITLAETQYF
TRBV7-6	.	TRBJ1-1	CASSLMPGARPMNTEAFF
TRBV15	.	TRBJ2-2	CATSLSAGELFF
TRBV7-4	.	TRBJ2-7	CASSPPTYEQYF
TRBV2	.	TRBJ2-1	CASSEALTSGRGNEQFF
TRBV15	.	TRBJ1-1	CATSRGTGTEAFF
TRBV19	once	TRBJ1-5	CASSIAEYSNQPQHF
TRBV10-2	.	TRBJ2-1	CASSLPPSGNYNEQFF
TRBV29-1	.	TRBJ1-2	CSVESSGRGYGYTF
TRBV28	.	TRBJ2-7	CASGEDPVGTPTYEQYF
TRBV11-2	.	TRBJ2-7	CASSLDGGDSYEQYF
TRBV6-1	.	TRBJ2-1	CASSERVGSSYNEQFF
TRBV28	.	TRBJ1-1	CASSLATEAFF
TRBV29-1	.	TRBJ2-7	CSASEQGYEQYF
TRBV28	.	TRBJ2-2	CASRSGAGELFF
TRBV28	.	TRBJ2-7	CASSGYQGSYEQYF
TRBV12-1	.	TRBJ2-7	CASSFALNWDEQYF
TRBV14	.	.	CASSEGLAVPTEQYF
TRBV5-8	.	TRBJ2-2	CASSSGTVLNTGELFF
TRBV5-6	.	TRBJ1-3	CASSSAVDNSGNTIYF
TRBV27	.	TRBJ2-2	CASSLRDGELFF
TRBV7-9	once	TRBJ2-3	CASSPPGQGADTQYF
TRBV30	.	.	CAWSSPGYLPYEQYF
TRBV2	.	TRBJ2-2	CASSDGLALNTGELFF
TRBV5-6	.	TRBJ2-6	CASSYVWGANVLTF
TRBV14	.	.	CASSHGQGVGYEQYF
TRBV7-6	.	TRBJ1-2	CASSLDGAGYTF
TRBV29-1	.	TRBJ2-2	CSVETDPGELFF
TRBV19	.	TRBJ2-2	CASSGQVDTGELFF
TRBV28	.	TRBJ2-7	CASSLALADSYEQYF
TRBV11-2	.	TRBJ2-2	CASSPHDTGELFF
TRBV28	.	TRBJ2-7	CASSLYFPQLVSYEQYF
TRBV28	.	TRBJ2-1	CASRYSLLAGALDEQFF
TRBV28	.	TRBJ1-1	CASRETQMNTEAFF
TRBV2	.	TRBJ2-7	CASSGTETYEQYF
TRBV4-1	.	TRBJ2-7	CASSQDRYEQYF
TRBV19	.	TRBJ1-5	CASSIVTGYQPQHF
TRBV10-1	.	TRBJ2-3	CASSESSGSSDTQYF
TRBV6-5	.	TRBJ1-5	CASGRGFQPQHF
TRBV29-1	.	TRBJ1-5	CSVASDSNQPQHF
TRBV19	once	TRBJ2-1	CASNLAGNNEQFF
TRBV28	.	TRBJ2-2	CASNGDRVTLWGTGELFF
TRBV4-1	.	TRBJ2-1	CASSQDWTGTSGRRSSYNEQFF
TRBV28	once	TRBJ2-7	CASRRRDSYEQYF
TRBV28	.	TRBJ2-7	CASSDATYEQYF
TRBV19	.	TRBJ1-4	CASSWDRRNEKLFF
TRBV7-9	.	TRBJ2-7	CASSHQGQGDYEQYF
TRBV6-6	.	TRBJ2-2	CASSYLESVTTGELFF
TRBV12-5	.	TRBJ1-1	CASGLARGRGLGNTEAFF
TRBV7-9	once	TRBJ2-2	CASSVRLAGPSTGELFF
TRBV5-1	.	TRBJ1-1	CASSPWTDMNTEAFF
TRBV7-9	.	TRBJ2-3	CASSSEDTQYF
TRBV4-1	.	TRBJ2-7	CASSQEGTGLTEQYF
TRBV4-2	.	TRBJ2-6	CASSPTVTESSGANVLTF
TRBV28	.	TRBJ2-7	CASSPGTSLSYEQYF
TRBV27	.	TRBJ2-1	CASSQGLAGGGNEQFF
TRBV19	.	TRBJ1-5	CASSTFDRVDQPQHF
TRBV27	.	TRBJ2-7	CASRAGTGSEQYF